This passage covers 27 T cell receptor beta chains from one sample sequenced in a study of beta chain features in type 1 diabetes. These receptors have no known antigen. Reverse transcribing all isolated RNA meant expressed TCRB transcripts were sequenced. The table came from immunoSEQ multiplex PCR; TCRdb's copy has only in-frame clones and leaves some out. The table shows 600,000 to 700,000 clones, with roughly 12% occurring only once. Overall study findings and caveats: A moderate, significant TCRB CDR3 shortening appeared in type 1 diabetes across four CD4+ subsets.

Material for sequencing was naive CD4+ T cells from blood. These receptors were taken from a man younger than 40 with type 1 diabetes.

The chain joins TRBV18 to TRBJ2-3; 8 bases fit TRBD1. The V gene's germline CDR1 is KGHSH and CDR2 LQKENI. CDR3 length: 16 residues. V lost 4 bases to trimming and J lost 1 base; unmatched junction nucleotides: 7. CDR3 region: CASSLDRDWGTDTQYF. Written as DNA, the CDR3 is TGTGCCAGCTCACTGGACAGGGATTGGGGCACAGATACGCAGTATTTT.

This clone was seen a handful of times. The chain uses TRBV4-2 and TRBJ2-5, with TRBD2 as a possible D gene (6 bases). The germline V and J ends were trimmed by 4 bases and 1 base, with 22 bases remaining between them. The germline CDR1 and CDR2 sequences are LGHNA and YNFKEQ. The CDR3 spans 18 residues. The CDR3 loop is CASSRDLGQRAFQETQYF. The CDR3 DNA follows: TGTGCCAGCAGCCGGGATCTGGGCCAGCGGGCCTTCCAAGAGACCCAGTACTTC.

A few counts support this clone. The CDR3 loop reads CASNLGGSSYNEQFF. Written as DNA, the CDR3 is TGTGCCAGCAACCTAGGAGGAAGCTCCTACAATGAGCAGTTCTTC. This chain uses TRBV7-2 with TRBJ2-1, with D perhaps matching TRBD2 (5 bases). V was clipped by 7 bases and J by 0 bases, with 13 bases between them. The CDR3 extends over 15 amino acids. Germline V gene lookup returns CDR1 SGHTA and CDR2 FQGNSA.

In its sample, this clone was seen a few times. CDR3 bases: TGTGCCAGCAGCTTGGCCATGGGGCAAGCTGAAGCTTTCTTT. Translated, it gives CASSLAMGQAEAFF. V usage is TRBV5-4 and J usage is TRBJ1-1; possibly TRBD1 for D (5 bases). The CDR3 is 14 residues long. The germline V gene encodes CDR1 SGHNT and CDR2 YYREEE (reference sequence). Trimming stripped 0 bases from V and 6 bases from J, with 12 bases between.

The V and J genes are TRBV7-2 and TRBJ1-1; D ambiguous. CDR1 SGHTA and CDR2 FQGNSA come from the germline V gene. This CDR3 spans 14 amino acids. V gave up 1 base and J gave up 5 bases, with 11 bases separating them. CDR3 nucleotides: TGTGCCAGCAGCTTAGGGGTCGTAGGTACTGAAGCTTTCTTT. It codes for CASSLGVVGTEAFF. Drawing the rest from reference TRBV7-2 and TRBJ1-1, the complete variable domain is GAGVSQSPSNKVTEKGKDVELRCDPISGHTALYWYRQSLGQGLEFLIYFQGNSAPDKSGLPSDRFSAERTGGSVSTLTIQRTQQEDSAVYLCASSLGVVGTEAFFGQGTRLTVV.

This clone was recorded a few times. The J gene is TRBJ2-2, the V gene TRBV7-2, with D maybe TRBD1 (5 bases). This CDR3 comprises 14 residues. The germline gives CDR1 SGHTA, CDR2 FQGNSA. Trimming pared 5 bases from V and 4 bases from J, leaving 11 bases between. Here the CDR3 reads CASSNGQGTGELFF. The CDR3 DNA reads TGTGCCAGCAGCAACGGTCAGGGCACCGGGGAGCTGTTTTTT.

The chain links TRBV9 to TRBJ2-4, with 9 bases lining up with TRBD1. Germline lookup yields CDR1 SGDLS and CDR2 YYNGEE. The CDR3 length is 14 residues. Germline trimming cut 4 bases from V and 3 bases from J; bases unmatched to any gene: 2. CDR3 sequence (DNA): TGTGCCAGCAGCCTGACAGGGGGCAAAAACATTCAGTACTTC. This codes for CASSLTGGKNIQYF. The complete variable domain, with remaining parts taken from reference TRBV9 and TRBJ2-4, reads DSGVTQTPKHLITATGQRVTLRCSPRSGDLSVYWYQQSLDQGLQFLIQYYNGEERAKGNILERFSAQQFPDLHSELNLSSLELGDSALYFCASSLTGGKNIQYFGAGTRLSVL.

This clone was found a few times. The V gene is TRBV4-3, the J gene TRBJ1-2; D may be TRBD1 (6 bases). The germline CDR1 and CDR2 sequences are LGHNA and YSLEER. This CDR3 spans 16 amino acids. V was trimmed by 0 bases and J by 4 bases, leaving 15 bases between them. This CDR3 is CASSQDSAGVAYGYTF. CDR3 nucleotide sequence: TGCGCCAGCAGCCAAGATTCAGCAGGGGTGGCCTATGGCTACACCTTC.

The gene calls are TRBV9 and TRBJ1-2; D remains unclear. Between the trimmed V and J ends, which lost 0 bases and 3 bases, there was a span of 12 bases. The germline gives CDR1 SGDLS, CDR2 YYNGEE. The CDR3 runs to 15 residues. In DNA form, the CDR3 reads TGTGCCAGCAGCGTAGAAATAGGGAAAGACTATGGCTACACCTTC. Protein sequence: CASSVEIGKDYGYTF.

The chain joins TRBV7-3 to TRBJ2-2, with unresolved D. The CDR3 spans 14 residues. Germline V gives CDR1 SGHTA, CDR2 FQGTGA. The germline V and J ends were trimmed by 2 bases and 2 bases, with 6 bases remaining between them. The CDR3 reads CASSLLGNTGELFF. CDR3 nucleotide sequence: TGTGCCAGCAGCTTACTGGGAAACACCGGGGAGCTGTTTTTT.

The CDR3 loop is CASSTGDDSYNSPLHF. The CDR3 nucleotides are TGTGCCAGCTCCACAGGGGACGACTCCTATAATTCACCCCTCCACTTT. The chain combines TRBV18 with TRBJ1-6; 7 bases agree with TRBD1. In germline, CDR1 is KGHSH, CDR2 LQKENI. This CDR3 region has 16 residues. V lost 6 bases to trimming and J lost 0 bases; unmatched junction nucleotides: 5.

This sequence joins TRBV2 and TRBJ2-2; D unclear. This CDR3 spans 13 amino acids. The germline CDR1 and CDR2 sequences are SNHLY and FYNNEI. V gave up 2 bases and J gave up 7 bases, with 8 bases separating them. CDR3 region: CASSERGGGELFF. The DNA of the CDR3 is TGTGCCAGCAGTGAAAGAGGTGGCGGGGAGCTGTTTTTT.

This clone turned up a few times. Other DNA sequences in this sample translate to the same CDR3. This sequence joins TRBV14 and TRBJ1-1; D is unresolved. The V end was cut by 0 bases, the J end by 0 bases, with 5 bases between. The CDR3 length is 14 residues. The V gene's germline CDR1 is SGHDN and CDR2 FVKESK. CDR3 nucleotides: TGTGCCAGCAGCCAAGACGGCCTGAACACTGAAGCTTTCTTT. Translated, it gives CASSQDGLNTEAFF.

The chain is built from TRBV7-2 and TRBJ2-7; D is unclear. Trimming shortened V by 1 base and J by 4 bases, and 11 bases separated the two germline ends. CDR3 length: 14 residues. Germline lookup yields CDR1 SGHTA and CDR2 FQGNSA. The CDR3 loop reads CASSLGSALYEQYF. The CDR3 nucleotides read TGTGCCAGCAGCTTAGGGTCGGCACTTTACGAGCAGTACTTC. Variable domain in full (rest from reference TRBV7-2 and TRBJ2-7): GAGVSQSPSNKVTEKGKDVELRCDPISGHTALYWYRQSLGQGLEFLIYFQGNSAPDKSGLPSDRFSAERTGGSVSTLTIQRTQQEDSAVYLCASSLGSALYEQYFGPGTRLTVT.

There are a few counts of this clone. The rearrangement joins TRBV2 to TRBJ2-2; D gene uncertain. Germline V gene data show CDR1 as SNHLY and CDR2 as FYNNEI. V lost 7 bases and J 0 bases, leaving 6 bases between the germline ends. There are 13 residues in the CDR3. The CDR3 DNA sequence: TGTGCCAGCATCGTGACGAACACCGGGGAGCTGTTTTTT. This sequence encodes CASIVTNTGELFF.

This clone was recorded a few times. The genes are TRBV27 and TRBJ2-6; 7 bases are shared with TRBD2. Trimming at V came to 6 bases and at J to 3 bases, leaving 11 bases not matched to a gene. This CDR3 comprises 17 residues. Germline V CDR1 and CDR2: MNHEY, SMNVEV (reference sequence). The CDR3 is CASSPDGRHRGANVLTF. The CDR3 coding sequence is TGTGCCAGCAGCCCCGACGGGAGGCACCGTGGGGCCAACGTCCTGACTTTC. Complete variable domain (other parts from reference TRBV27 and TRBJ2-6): EAQVTQNPRYLITVTGKKLTVTCSQNMNHEYMSWYRQDPGLGLRQIYYSMNVEVTDKGDVPEGYKVSRKEKRNFPLILESPSPNQTSLYFCASSPDGRHRGANVLTFGAGSRLTVL.

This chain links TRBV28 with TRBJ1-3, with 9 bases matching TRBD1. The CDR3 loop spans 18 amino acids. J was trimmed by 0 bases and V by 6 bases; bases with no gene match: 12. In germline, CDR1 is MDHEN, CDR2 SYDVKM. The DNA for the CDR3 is TGTGCCAGCAGCCAAGCGCGGGACAGGGTACACTCTGGAAACACCATATATTTT. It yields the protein CASSQARDRVHSGNTIYF.

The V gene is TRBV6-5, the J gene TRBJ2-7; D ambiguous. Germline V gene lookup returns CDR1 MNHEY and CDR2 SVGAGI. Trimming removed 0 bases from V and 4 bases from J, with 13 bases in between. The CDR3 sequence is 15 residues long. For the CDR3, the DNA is TGTGCCAGCAGTTACTCGATAGGGCCGGGTTACGAGCAGTACTTC. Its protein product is CASSYSIGPGYEQYF.

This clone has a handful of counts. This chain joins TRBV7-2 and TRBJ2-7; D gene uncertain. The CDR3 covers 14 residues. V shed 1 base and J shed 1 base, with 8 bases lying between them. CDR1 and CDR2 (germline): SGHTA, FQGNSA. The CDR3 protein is CASSLERHSYEQYF. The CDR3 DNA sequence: TGTGCCAGCAGCTTAGAACGGCATTCCTACGAGCAGTACTTC.

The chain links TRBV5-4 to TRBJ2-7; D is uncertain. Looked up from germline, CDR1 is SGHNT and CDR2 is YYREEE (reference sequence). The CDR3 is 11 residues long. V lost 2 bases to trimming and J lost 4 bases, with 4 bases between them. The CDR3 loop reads CASSFDYEQYF. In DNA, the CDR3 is TGTGCCAGCAGCTTTGATTACGAGCAGTACTTC.

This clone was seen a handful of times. CDR3 loop: CASTLRFRNRHEQYF. The CDR3 DNA reads TGTGCCAGCACCCTCAGATTCAGGAATCGCCACGAGCAGTACTTC. V gene TRBV21-1 combines with J gene TRBJ2-7; TRBD1 is taken as the D call from the table, unchecked against the DNA. TRBV21-1 is shown as a pseudogene. The CDR3 spans 15 residues.

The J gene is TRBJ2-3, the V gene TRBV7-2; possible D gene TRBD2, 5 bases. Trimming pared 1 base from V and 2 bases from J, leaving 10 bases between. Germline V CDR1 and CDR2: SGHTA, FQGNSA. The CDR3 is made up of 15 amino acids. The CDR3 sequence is CASSLGAGPTDTQYF. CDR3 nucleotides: TGTGCCAGCAGCTTAGGGGCGGGTCCCACAGATACGCAGTATTTT.

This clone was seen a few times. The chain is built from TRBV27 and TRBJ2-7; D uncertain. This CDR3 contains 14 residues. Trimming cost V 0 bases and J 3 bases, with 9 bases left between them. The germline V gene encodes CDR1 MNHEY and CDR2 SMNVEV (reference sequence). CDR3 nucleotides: TGTGCCAGCAGTTTATCACCACAGCGCTACGAGCAGTACTTC. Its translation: CASSLSPQRYEQYF.

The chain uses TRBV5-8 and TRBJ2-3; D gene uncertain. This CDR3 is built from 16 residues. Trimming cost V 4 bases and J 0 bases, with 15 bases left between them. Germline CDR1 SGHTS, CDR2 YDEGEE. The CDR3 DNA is TGTGCCAGCAGCCCAGAACGGGCCCATAGCACAGATACGCAGTATTTT. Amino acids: CASSPERAHSTDTQYF. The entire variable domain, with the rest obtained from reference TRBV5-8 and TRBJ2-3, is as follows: EAGVTQSPTHLIKTRGQQATLRCSPISGHTSVYWYQQALGLGLQFLLWYDEGEERNRGNFPPRFSGRQFPNYSSELNVNALELEDSALYLCASSPERAHSTDTQYFGPGTRLTVL.

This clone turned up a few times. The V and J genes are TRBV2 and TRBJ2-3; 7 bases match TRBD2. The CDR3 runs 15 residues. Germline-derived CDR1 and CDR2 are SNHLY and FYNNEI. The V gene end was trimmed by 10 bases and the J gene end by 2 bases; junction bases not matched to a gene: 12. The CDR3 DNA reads TGTGCCACCCAGAGGCTAGCGGCCCCCACAGATACGCAGTATTTT. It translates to CATQRLAAPTDTQYF.

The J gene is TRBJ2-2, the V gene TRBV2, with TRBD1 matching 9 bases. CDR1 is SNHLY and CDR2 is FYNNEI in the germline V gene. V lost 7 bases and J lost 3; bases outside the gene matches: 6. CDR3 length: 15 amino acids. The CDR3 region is CASNPGTGYTGELFF. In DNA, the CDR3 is TGTGCCAGCAACCCCGGGACAGGGTACACCGGGGAGCTGTTTTTT.

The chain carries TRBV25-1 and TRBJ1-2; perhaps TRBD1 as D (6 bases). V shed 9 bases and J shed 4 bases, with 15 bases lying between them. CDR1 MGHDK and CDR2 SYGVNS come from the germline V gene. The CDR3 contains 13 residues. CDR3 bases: TGTGCCAGTAGCCGACAGGACGGCTATGGCTACACCTTC. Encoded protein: CASSRQDGYGYTF.